This T cell receptor (beta chain) was captured by sequencing in a study of blood T cell repertoires in COVID-19. Study as a whole: T cells, B-cell-depleted T cells, or PBMCs provided the cDNA or gDNA that served as material.

Here immunoSEQ multiplex PCR was the method, and the copy in TCRdb shows in-frame clones only, minus some. The sample carries roughly 400,000 clones, 90% recorded once. The V end was cut by 6 bases, the J end by 3 bases, with 9 bases between. The CDR3 totals 14 residues. Germline CDR1 and CDR2: MGHDK and SYGVNS. This clonotype was obtained from a man younger than 35 who had recovered from COVID-19. The material sequenced was PBMCs or T cells enriched from blood (not recorded which). V gene TRBV25-1 combines with J gene TRBJ1-6; D remains unclear. The CDR3: CASRNQDYNSPLHF. The DNA of the CDR3 is TGTGCCAGCAGAAATCAGGACTATAATTCACCCCTCCACTTT.